This T cell receptor beta chain comes out of a study of identical twins. Study results and caveats: Model-predicted out-of-frame TCR alpha sharing fell below observed values in monozygotic twins.

A note on this clonotype: Its antigen is still unknown.

From germline, CDR1 is DFQATT and CDR2 SNEGSKA (reference sequence). V gave up 6 bases and J gave up 5 bases, with 14 bases separating them. CDR3 size: 13 residues. Template switching (which added a universal primer site) was used, and cDNA carried unique molecular identifiers. TCRdb recomputed calls from the 5' RACE reads with MiXCR, one row per CDR3 protein. The sample lists approximately 210,000 distinct CDR3 sequences; 15% to 20% were seen once. The sample also formed part of further work on T cells expressing NK-cell markers.

The gene calls are TRBV20-1 and TRBJ2-1; D is uncertain. This clonotype was obtained from a woman between 18 and 30 years old in good health. Sequencing was performed on CD8+ T cells sorted from blood. The CDR3 is CSALPLTHNEQFF. The CDR3 region has the DNA TGCAGTGCGCTCCCCTTGACTCACAATGAGCAGTTCTTC.